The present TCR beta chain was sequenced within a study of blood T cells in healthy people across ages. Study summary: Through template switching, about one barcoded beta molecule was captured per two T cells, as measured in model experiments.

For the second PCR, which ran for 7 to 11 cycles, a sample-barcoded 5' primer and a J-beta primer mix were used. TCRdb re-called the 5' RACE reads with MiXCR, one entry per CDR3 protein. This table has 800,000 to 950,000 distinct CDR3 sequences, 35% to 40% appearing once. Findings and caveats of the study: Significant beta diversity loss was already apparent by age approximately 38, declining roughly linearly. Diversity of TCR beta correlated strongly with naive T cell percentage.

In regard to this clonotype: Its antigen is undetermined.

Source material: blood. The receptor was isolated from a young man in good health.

CDR3 loop: CASSSPTRTGGGYTF. The CDR3 nucleotides are TGTGCCAGCAGCTCCCCTACGAGGACAGGAGGGGGTTACACCTTC. The gene calls are TRBV12-3 or TRBV12-4 and TRBJ1-2; 7 positions match TRBD1. This CDR3 is built from 15 residues. J lost 11 bases, V lost 6 bases, and 18 bases had no gene match.